Listed here are 10 T cell receptor beta chains from one sample, sequenced in a study of a mutant IDH1 vaccine in newly diagnosed glioma. Produced via immunoSEQ multiplex PCR; TCRdb's table is partial and in-frame only. The table shows about 54,000 clones, with around 80% occurring only once. Antigens for these TCRs are unknown. Specified time point: week 5, during vaccination. With topical imiquimod, each dose of the vaccine consisted of 300 ug of mutant IDH1 20-mer peptide. Here the sequenced sample was PBMCs, taken from a glioma patient whose treatment included an IDH1 peptide vaccine. These receptors were taken from a man younger than 45 with glioma.

The J gene is TRBJ2-5, the V gene TRBV4-1; D is undetermined. CDR1 MGHRA and CDR2 YSYEKL come from the germline V gene. The ends were cut back, 2 bases at V and 5 bases at J, with 12 bases in the middle. The CDR3 covers 14 residues. Here the CDR3 DNA reads TGCGCCAGCAGCCAATCTGGTAGTCAGGAGACCCAGTACTTC. Translation: CASSQSGSQETQYF.

V usage is TRBV2 and J usage is TRBJ2-5, with D uncertain. Looked up from germline, CDR1 is SNHLY and CDR2 is FYNNEI. This CDR3 region has 13 residues. V lost 2 bases, J lost 6 bases, and 10 bases lay in between. DNA of the CDR3: TGTGCCAGCAGTGAATCTGTGGGAAAGACCCAGTACTTC. Its protein is CASSESVGKTQYF.

The rearrangement links TRBV7-9 to TRBJ1-2, with 7 bases that match TRBD1. CDR3 size: 16 residues. Looked up from germline, CDR1 is SEHNR and CDR2 is FQNEAQ (reference sequence). Losses at the gene ends were 3 bases for V and 0 bases for J; bases not matched to a gene: 7. CDR3 coding DNA: TGTGCCAGCAGCTTCATAAGACAGGGCTCTAACTATGGCTACACCTTC. Translating it yields CASSFIRQGSNYGYTF.

This clone occurred a few times. The chain couples TRBV19 to TRBJ1-5; 9 nucleotides align to TRBD1. The CDR3 is 15 residues long. V gave up 6 bases and J gave up 7 bases; unmatched junction bases: 10. Germline V gene data show CDR1 as LNHDA and CDR2 as SQIVND (reference sequence). Here the CDR3 reads CASRDHRGLGQPQHF. As DNA, the CDR3 is TGTGCCAGTAGGGATCACAGGGGGCTCGGACAGCCCCAGCATTTT.

This rearrangement joins TRBV27 to TRBJ2-2; 14 bases line up with TRBD2. Germline-derived CDR1 and CDR2 are MNHEY and SMNVEV (reference sequence). V was pared by 5 bases and J by 7 bases, with 12 bases of the junction left unmatched. The CDR3 is made up of 18 amino acids. The CDR3 DNA sequence: TGTGCCAGCAGTCCCGGACTAGCGGGGGGCCCGAGGATCGGGGAGCTGTTTTTT. It yields the protein CASSPGLAGGPRIGELFF.

The chain employs TRBV10-3 and TRBJ1-6; D possibly corresponds to TRBD1 (5 bases). There are 16 residues in the CDR3. Germline loops: CDR1 ENHRY, CDR2 SYGVKD. The ends were cut back, 0 bases at V and 6 bases at J, with 12 bases in the middle. The CDR3 spells CAISESAPGRNSPLHF. The DNA for the CDR3 is TGTGCCATCAGTGAGTCGGCCCCGGGGCGTAATTCACCCCTCCACTTT.

The CDR3 sequence is CASSLGGAWDNSPLHF. The CDR3 DNA is TGCGCCAGCAGCTTGGGGGGGGCGTGGGACAATTCACCCCTCCACTTT. The gene calls are TRBV5-1 and TRBJ1-6, with D maybe TRBD1 (6 bases). This CDR3 is 16 amino acids long. Germline values: CDR1 SGHRS, CDR2 YFSETQ. Trimming removed 0 bases from V and 7 bases from J, with 14 bases in between. Supplemented by reference TRBV5-1 and TRBJ1-6, the full variable domain reads KAGVTQTPRYLIKTRGQQVTLSCSPISGHRSVSWYQQTPGQGLQFLFEYFSETQRNKGNFPGRFSGRQFSNSRSEMNVSTLELGDSALYLCASSLGGAWDNSPLHFGNGTRLTVT.

This clone was observed a handful of times. V is TRBV5-1 and J is TRBJ1-6; D is undetermined. Germline assignment: CDR1 SGHRS and CDR2 YFSETQ. This CDR3 has 15 residues. V lost 0 bases to trimming and J lost 5 bases, with 9 bases between them. In nucleotides, the CDR3 is TGCGCCAGCAGCTTGGGCGACACTGATAATTCACCCCTCCACTTT. Encoded protein: CASSLGDTDNSPLHF.

The V call is TRBV7-9, the J call TRBJ1-4; TRBD1 agrees at 8 bases. The J segment lost 8 bases and the V segment lost 3 bases, leaving 2 bases of the junction unmatched. This CDR3 has 13 amino acids. The V gene's germline CDR1 is SEHNR and CDR2 FQNEAQ (reference sequence). The CDR3 loop reads CASSFRQGEKLFF. CDR3 nucleotide sequence: TGTGCCAGCAGCTTCCGACAGGGGGAAAAACTGTTTTTT.

The genes are TRBV5-5 and TRBJ2-5; the D is unclear. Germline lookup yields CDR1 SGHKS and CDR2 YYEKEE (reference sequence). Deletions cut 2 bases from V and 1 base from J, with 18 bases between. This CDR3 comprises 17 residues. The CDR3 region has the DNA TGTGCCAGCAGCTTTTTTGACGGCCACCGTAGCCAAGAGACCCAGTACTTC. It translates to CASSFFDGHRSQETQYF.